The 15 T cell receptor beta chains presented below share a single source sample, sequenced in a study of T cell responses to AZD1222 COVID-19 vaccine. Method: immunoSEQ multiplex PCR; TCRdb's copy keeps in-frame clones and lacks some. The sample has 70,000 to 85,000 clones; about nine tenths are singletons. The sequences come from peripheral blood, collected on day 0 of AZD1222 vaccination. All receptors derive from an adult in good health.

The rearrangement uses TRBV9 and TRBJ2-7; 10 positions agree with TRBD1. J was trimmed by 2 bases and V by 0 bases; bases with no gene match: 5. CDR1 and CDR2 from the germline V gene are SGDLS and YYNGEE. The CDR3 has 16 residues. The CDR3 reads CASSVGQGAFPYEQYF. As DNA, the CDR3 is TGTGCCAGCAGCGTAGGACAGGGGGCTTTTCCCTACGAGCAGTACTTC. The variable domain in full, with the rest retrieved from reference TRBV9 and TRBJ2-7, is DSGVTQTPKHLITATGQRVTLRCSPRSGDLSVYWYQQSLDQGLQFLIQYYNGEERAKGNILERFSAQQFPDLHSELNLSSLELGDSALYFCASSVGQGAFPYEQYFGPGTRLTVT.

The V call is TRBV7-9, the J call TRBJ1-1; perhaps TRBD1 as D (5 bases). Germline V gene sequence: CDR1 SEHNR, CDR2 FQNEAQ (reference sequence). V was shortened by 8 bases and J by 3 bases, with 22 bases between the two germline ends. This CDR3 has 16 residues. Written as DNA, the CDR3 is TGTGCCAGCGGGAGTAGTGGGGCAGGGCAATACACTGAAGCTTTCTTT. Protein sequence: CASGSSGAGQYTEAFF.

The chain combines TRBV7-9 with TRBJ2-5; 9 bases map to TRBD2. The CDR3 consists of 16 residues. Germline V gene sequence: CDR1 SEHNR, CDR2 FQNEAQ (reference sequence). Germline trimming cut 5 bases from V and 4 bases from J; bases unmatched to any gene: 11. DNA of the CDR3: TGTGCCAGCAGCCCTTTAGCGGGGGTGCCCCCAGAGACCCAGTACTTC. Its protein is CASSPLAGVPPETQYF.

This clone was seen more than once but under ten times. The chain has TRBV28 and TRBJ1-1, with D possibly TRBD1 on 6 matching bases. The V end lost 1 base, the J end lost 1 base, and 13 bases lay between the germline ends. This CDR3 spans 16 amino acids. The germline V gene encodes CDR1 MDHEN and CDR2 SYDVKM. The CDR3, as DNA: TGTGCCAGCAGTTTATCAGCAGGGGCGGGGAACACTGAAGCTTTCTTT. Encoded protein: CASSLSAGAGNTEAFF.

This chain uses TRBV7-9 with TRBJ1-5; possibly TRBD1 for D (5 bases). The CDR3 totals 15 residues. In germline, CDR1 is SEHNR, CDR2 FQNEAQ (reference sequence). Trimming took 5 bases from V and 2 from J, leaving 13 bases between them. CDR3 amino acids: CASSLDTWGNQPQHF. CDR3 in DNA: TGTGCCAGCAGCCTGGACACCTGGGGCAATCAGCCCCAGCATTTT.

The chain carries TRBV4-2 and TRBJ2-3; D possibly corresponds to TRBD2 (6 bases). The V and J ends lost 4 bases and 1 base respectively, with 12 bases between them. Germline CDR1 reads LGHNA; CDR2 reads YNFKEQ. The CDR3 spans 15 residues. The CDR3 region is CASSPPGGGTDTQYF. Here the CDR3 DNA reads TGTGCCAGCAGCCCCCCCGGCGGGGGCACAGATACGCAGTATTTT.

This chain links TRBV25-1 with TRBJ1-1; D may be TRBD1 (6 bases). The germline V gene encodes CDR1 MGHDK and CDR2 SYGVNS. The V gene lost 5 bases and the J gene lost 2 bases, with 9 bases spanning the gap. The length of the CDR3 is 13 residues. The CDR3 loop reads CASSSGVNTEAFF. The DNA for the CDR3 is TGTGCCAGCAGTTCAGGGGTTAACACTGAAGCTTTCTTT.

V is TRBV7-6 and J is TRBJ2-3; 9 positions match TRBD2. The V segment lost 3 bases and the J segment 3 bases; nucleotides outside the gene matches: 7. Germline V lookup: CDR1 SGHVS, CDR2 FNYEAQ. The CDR3 is made up of 16 amino acids. This CDR3 reads CASSFLYSGGTDTQYF. CDR3 bases: TGTGCCAGCAGCTTCCTGTACAGCGGGGGGACAGATACGCAGTATTTT.

Notes on this clone: Other DNA sequences in the sample encode the same CDR3. The chain is built from TRBV5-6 and TRBJ1-5, with D unclear. V was cut by 2 bases and J by 2 bases, with 8 bases left in between. CDR1 SGHDT and CDR2 YYEEEE come from the germline V gene. This CDR3 has 14 residues. The CDR3: CASSLGIGNQPQHF. The CDR3 nucleotides are TGTGCCAGCAGCTTAGGGATTGGCAATCAGCCCCAGCATTTT.

The chain couples TRBV11-2 to TRBJ1-6; the match to TRBD1 covers 10 bases. V shed 3 bases, J shed 9 bases, and the junction held 8 bases outside the gene matches. The CDR3 contains 16 residues. Germline CDR1 reads SGHAT; CDR2 reads FQNNGV. CDR3 DNA sequence: TGTGCCAGCAGCTTCACCGGGACAGGGGTTTCTTCACCCCTCCACTTT. This codes for CASSFTGTGVSSPLHF.

The chain joins TRBV15 to TRBJ2-3; 7 bases align to TRBD2. CDR1 and CDR2 (germline): LNHNV, YYDKDF (reference sequence). Trimming cost V 3 bases and J 2 bases; bases outside gene matches: 5. The CDR3 has 15 residues. The CDR3 sequence: CATSSSGRDTDTQYF. Written as DNA, the CDR3 is TGTGCCACCAGCAGTTCTGGGAGGGACACAGATACGCAGTATTTT.

V and J are TRBV5-1 and TRBJ2-7; TRBD1 aligns across 7 bases. The CDR3 loop spans 14 amino acids. Germline V gene data show CDR1 as SGHRS and CDR2 as YFSETQ. Trimming removed 0 bases from V and 3 bases from J; junction bases left unmatched: 3. The CDR3 bases are TGCGCCAGCAGCTTGGTGGGACAGAACTACGAGCAGTACTTC. Residues: CASSLVGQNYEQYF.

This clone was detected once. This chain connects TRBV5-6 to TRBJ1-1; 9 nucleotides match TRBD1. Germline CDR1 and CDR2: SGHDT and YYEEEE. V lost 0 bases and J lost 3; bases outside the gene matches: 15. This CDR3 comprises 19 residues. CDR3 sequence (DNA): TGTGCCAGCAGCTTGGGGTTCTCGGGACAGGGAAATCCTGACACTGAAGCTTTCTTT. As protein: CASSLGFSGQGNPDTEAFF.

The J gene is TRBJ2-1, the V gene TRBV6-5; 8 positions agree with TRBD1. The CDR3 has 15 amino acids. Germline V gene lookup returns CDR1 MNHEY and CDR2 SVGAGI. J gave up 3 bases and V 6 bases, and 7 bases lay outside the gene matches. Written as DNA, the CDR3 is TGTGCCAGCAGAGATCAGGGGGCAAGCTACAATGAGCAGTTCTTC. It encodes CASRDQGASYNEQFF.

The chain links TRBV7-2 to TRBJ1-4; the D gene is possibly TRBD1 (5 bases). CDR3 size: 15 residues. Germline CDR1 reads SGHTA; CDR2 reads FQGNSA. The V gene lost 6 bases and the J gene lost 0 bases, with 11 bases spanning the gap. The CDR3 spells CASSVDTSTNEKLFF. DNA for the CDR3: TGTGCCAGCAGTGTGGACACCTCAACTAATGAAAAACTGTTTTTT. Full variable domain (outside the CDR3, taken from reference TRBV7-2 and TRBJ1-4): GAGVSQSPSNKVTEKGKDVELRCDPISGHTALYWYRQSLGQGLEFLIYFQGNSAPDKSGLPSDRFSAERTGGSVSTLTIQRTQQEDSAVYLCASSVDTSTNEKLFFGSGTQLSVL.